Presented here are 8 T cell receptor beta chains from one specimen sequenced in a study of cytomegalovirus exposure and HLA in healthy donors. With 60 Vbeta and 13 Jbeta primers, the PCR was carried out. Measured with immunoSEQ multiplex PCR; TCRdb has only the in-frame clones, and not every one. This specimen shows 180,000 or so clones; the ten leading clones hold around 0.74%. Source material: PBMCs. All receptors derive from a boy between 5 and 17 years old in good health and CMV-seronegative.

The rearrangement joins TRBV6-1 to TRBJ1-2, with 7 bases matching TRBD1. The CDR3 extends over 13 amino acids. CDR1 is MNHNS, CDR2 SASEGT, per germline. After removal of 6 bases from V and 4 bases from J, the junction contained 5 bases not matched to a gene. The CDR3 reads CASRIRDSYGYTF. The CDR3 DNA reads as TGTGCCAGCAGAATTCGGGACAGCTATGGCTACACCTTC.

The genes are TRBV29-1 and TRBJ1-5; D may be TRBD1 (5 bases). V was cut by 6 bases and J by 2 bases, with 8 bases left in between. CDR1 is SQVTM and CDR2 is ANQGSEA in the germline V gene. The CDR3 spans 12 residues. The CDR3 DNA reads as TGCAGCGTCCAGACAGGCAATCAGCCCCAGCATTTT. Protein product: CSVQTGNQPQHF.

The chain carries TRBV27 and TRBJ2-1; D is uncertain. CDR1 and CDR2 (germline): MNHEY, SMNVEV (reference sequence). V dropped 4 bases and J dropped 9 bases, with 10 bases sitting between them. CDR3 length equals 12 residues. The CDR3 DNA reads TGTGCCAGCAGTTCCGGAGCAAGTGAGCAGTTCTTC. Translated, it gives CASSSGASEQFF.

This sequence joins TRBV7-2 and TRBJ1-1; a weak D match, TRBD1 (6 bases). This CDR3 comprises 13 residues. From germline, CDR1 is SGHTA and CDR2 FQGNSA. The V gene lost 5 bases and the J gene lost 1 base, with 8 bases spanning the gap. The CDR3 nucleotides read TGTGCCAGCAGCCGGGGACAGAACACTGAAGCTTTCTTT. Translation: CASSRGQNTEAFF.

V usage is TRBV6-5 and J usage is TRBJ2-2, with D perhaps matching TRBD1 (6 bases). The CDR3 consists of 13 residues. Germline CDR1 MNHEY, CDR2 SVGAGI. V was shortened by 5 bases and J by 3 bases, with 7 bases between the two germline ends. CDR3 amino acids: CASSRTDTGELFF. The CDR3 region has the DNA TGTGCCAGCAGTCGGACAGACACCGGGGAGCTGTTTTTT.

This chain uses TRBV15 with TRBJ2-3; the D is unclear. Looked up from germline, CDR1 is LNHNV and CDR2 is YYDKDF (reference sequence). Trimming took 1 base from V and 3 from J, leaving 8 bases between them. The CDR3 loop spans 14 amino acids. Here the CDR3 reads CATSRVSLTDTQYF. DNA of the CDR3: TGTGCCACCAGCAGAGTGAGCCTGACAGATACGCAGTATTTT.

This chain connects TRBV30 to TRBJ2-2, with D unresolved. Germline V gene lookup returns CDR1 GTSNPN and CDR2 SVGIG (reference sequence). The CDR3 is 11 residues long. Between the trimmed V and J ends, which lost 4 bases and 8 bases, there was a span of 8 bases. The CDR3: CAWTRLGELFF. The DNA for the CDR3 is TGTGCCTGGACCAGGTTGGGGGAGCTGTTTTTT.

In DNA form, the CDR3 reads TGTGCCAGCCTTGAGACCCAGTACTTC. This codes for CASLETQYF. The V call is TRBV21-1, the J call TRBJ2-5; the table's D call, TRBD2, has no DNA check behind it. TRBV21-1 is given as a pseudogene. The CDR3 consists of 9 residues.